These 9 T cell receptor beta chains originate from one sample sequenced in a study of T cells after yellow fever vaccination. From the 5' RACE reads, TCRdb called clonotypes with MiXCR, one entry per CDR3 protein. Of about 26,000 distinct CDR3 sequences listed, roughly 4.7% are singletons. This specimen consisted of PBMCs, either bulk or a sorted T-cell subset (CD4+, CD8+, memory, or dextramer-sorted; not recorded which), obtained on the day of the yellow fever booster vaccination. These receptors all come from a man between 18 and 35 years old who received the YFV17D yellow fever vaccine.

This clonotype was counted many times. This chain joins TRBV5-6 and TRBJ1-2; 8 bases align to TRBD1. This CDR3 spans 15 amino acids. V dropped 0 bases and J dropped 4; count of bases not matched to a gene: 5. CDR1 SGHDT and CDR2 YYEEEE come from the germline V gene. The CDR3 nucleotides read TGTGCCAGCAGCTTGGAGGACAGGGTGGGCTATGGCTACACCTTC. Protein product: CASSLEDRVGYGYTF.

This sequence joins TRBV4-2 and TRBJ2-7; D might be TRBD1 (5 bases). The CDR3 is made up of 13 amino acids. Germline assignment: CDR1 LGHNA and CDR2 YNFKEQ. Deletions cut 0 bases from V and 7 bases from J, with 10 bases between. The CDR3 spells CASSQEWGWEQYV. The CDR3 DNA reads as TGTGCCAGCAGCCAAGAGTGGGGCTGGGAGCAGTACGTC.

J is TRBJ1-6 and V is TRBV4-3; TRBD1 aligns across 7 bases. CDR1 is LGHNA and CDR2 is YSLEER in the germline V gene. The CDR3 sequence is 15 residues long. The junction had 4 bases not matched to a gene; V was cut back by 0 bases and J by 8 bases. The CDR3 region is CASSQERDSYSPLHF. CDR3 in DNA: TGCGCCAGCAGCCAAGAAAGGGACAGTTATTCACCCCTCCACTTT.

This clonotype was seen ten or more times. The chain joins TRBV24-1 to TRBJ1-5; weak D call: TRBD1 (5 bases). Germline V gene sequence: CDR1 KGHDR, CDR2 SFDVKD. This CDR3 contains 14 residues. Trimming removed 6 bases from V and 2 bases from J, with 10 bases in between. The DNA for the CDR3 is TGTGCCACCAGTAATCCGGGGGGCAATCAGCCCCAGCATTTT. The encoded protein is CATSNPGGNQPQHF.

In its sample, this clonotype was seen many times. The rearrangement joins TRBV20-1 to TRBJ2-1, with 11 bases aligning to TRBD2. The germline V gene has CDR1 DFQATT and CDR2 SNEGSKA (reference sequence). The ends lost 4 bases at V and 3 bases at J; junction bases unmatched: 8. This CDR3 has 16 residues. The CDR3 nucleotides read TGCAGTGCTACAACTAGCGGGGGCCACCGCTACAATGAGCAGTTCTTC. Translation gives CSATTSGGHRYNEQFF.

This clonotype was seen a few times. This chain joins TRBV3-1 and TRBJ2-3; D is tentatively TRBD1 or TRBD2 (5 bases each). Trimming removed 4 bases at V and 13 bases at J, with 18 bases between. There are 13 residues in the CDR3. Germline CDR1 LGHDT, CDR2 YNNKEL (reference sequence). CDR3 coding DNA: TGTGCCAGCAGCCCAAACCCGGTCCGAGGGGAGTATTTT. It specifies CASSPNPVRGEYF.

This clonotype was recorded many times. The J gene is TRBJ1-2, the V gene TRBV7-9, with 9 bases that match TRBD1. Per germline, CDR1 SEHNR and CDR2 FQNEAQ (reference sequence). V lost 5 bases and J lost 5; bases outside the gene matches: 9. The CDR3 is made up of 15 amino acids. CDR3 in DNA: TGTGCCAGCAGCGTACCCCACAGGGGGCCTTATGGCTACACCTTC. Its protein product is CASSVPHRGPYGYTF. The full variable domain, its missing parts supplied by reference TRBV7-9 and TRBJ1-2, is DTGVSQNPRHKITKRGQNVTFRCDPISEHNRLYWYRQTLGQGPEFLTYFQNEAQLEKSRLLSDRFSAERPKGSFSTLEIQRTEQGDSAMYLCASSVPHRGPYGYTFGSGTRLTVV.

This clonotype was seen at least ten times. The chain employs TRBV12-3 or TRBV12-4 and TRBJ2-1, with 10 positions matching TRBD2. J gave up 10 bases and V 3 bases, and 6 bases lay outside the gene matches. This CDR3 contains 14 residues. This CDR3 reads CASSLALAGREQFF. The DNA of the CDR3 is TGTGCCAGCAGTTTGGCACTAGCGGGGAGGGAGCAGTTCTTC.

This clonotype was seen ten or more times. The chain carries TRBV7-2 and TRBJ2-5, with 12 bases lining up with TRBD2. The V gene's germline CDR1 is SGHTA and CDR2 FQGNSA. After removal of 3 bases from V and 0 bases from J, the junction contained 8 bases not matched to a gene. The CDR3 has 18 amino acids. CDR3 region: CASSFPMTSGGHQETQYF. CDR3 nucleotides: TGTGCCAGCAGCTTCCCCATGACTAGCGGGGGACACCAAGAGACCCAGTACTTC.